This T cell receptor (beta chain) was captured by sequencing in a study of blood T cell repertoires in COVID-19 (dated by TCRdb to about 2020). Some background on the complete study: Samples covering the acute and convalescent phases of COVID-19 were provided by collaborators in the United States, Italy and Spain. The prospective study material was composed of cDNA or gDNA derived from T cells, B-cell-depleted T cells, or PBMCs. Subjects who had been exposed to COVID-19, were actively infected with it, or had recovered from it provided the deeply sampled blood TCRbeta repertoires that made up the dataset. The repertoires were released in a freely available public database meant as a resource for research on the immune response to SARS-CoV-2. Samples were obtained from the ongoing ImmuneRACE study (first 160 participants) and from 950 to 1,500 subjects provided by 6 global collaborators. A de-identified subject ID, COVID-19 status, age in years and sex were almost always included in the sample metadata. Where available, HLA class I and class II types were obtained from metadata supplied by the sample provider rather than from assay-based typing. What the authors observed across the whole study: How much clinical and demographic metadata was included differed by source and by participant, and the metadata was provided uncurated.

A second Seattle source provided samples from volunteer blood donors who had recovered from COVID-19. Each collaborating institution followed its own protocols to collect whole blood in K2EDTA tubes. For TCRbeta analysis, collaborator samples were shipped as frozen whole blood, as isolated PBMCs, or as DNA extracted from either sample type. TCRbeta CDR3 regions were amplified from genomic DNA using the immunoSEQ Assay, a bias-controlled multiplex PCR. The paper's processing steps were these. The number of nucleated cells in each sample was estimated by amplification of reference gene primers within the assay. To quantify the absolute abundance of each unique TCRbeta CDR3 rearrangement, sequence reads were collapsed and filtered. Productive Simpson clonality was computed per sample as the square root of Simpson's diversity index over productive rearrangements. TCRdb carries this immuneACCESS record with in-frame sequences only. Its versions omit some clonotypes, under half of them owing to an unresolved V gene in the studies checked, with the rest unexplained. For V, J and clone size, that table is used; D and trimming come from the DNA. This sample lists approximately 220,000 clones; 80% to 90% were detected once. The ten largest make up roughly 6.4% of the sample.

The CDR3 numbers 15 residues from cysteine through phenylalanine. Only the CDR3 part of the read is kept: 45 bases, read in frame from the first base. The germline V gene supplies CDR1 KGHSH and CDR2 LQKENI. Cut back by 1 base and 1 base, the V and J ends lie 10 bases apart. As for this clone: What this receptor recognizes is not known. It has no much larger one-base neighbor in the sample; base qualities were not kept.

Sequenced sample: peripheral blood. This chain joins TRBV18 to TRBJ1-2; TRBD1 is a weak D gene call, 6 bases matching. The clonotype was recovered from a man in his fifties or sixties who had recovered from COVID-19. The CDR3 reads CASSPQTGFNYGYTF. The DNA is TGTGCCAGCTCACCACAGACAGGATTTAACTATGGCTACACCTTC.